The clone carrying this T cell receptor beta chain was observed a handful of times. No antigen is known for it. The entry originates in a study of T cells after yellow fever vaccination. As for the study in general: Fractions with few cells were prepared using SMART-Seq v4 Ultra Low Input. The study, taken as a whole, reports: Subsequent to the booster, the majority of primary-vaccination clones reappeared (around 96% CD4, more than 70% CD8).

Generation of TCR cDNA used 5'RACE template switching (which added a universal primer site and UMIs). TCRdb re-analysed the 5' RACE reads in MiXCR, keeping a single row per CDR3 protein. Among hundreds of thousands of distinct CDR3 sequences listed, around 19% were seen once. Per germline, CDR1 MNHEY and CDR2 SMNVEV (reference sequence). V lost 4 bases and J lost 0; bases outside the gene matches: 5. This CDR3 has 17 amino acids. The chain employs TRBV27 and TRBJ2-6; 8 bases fit TRBD2. This TCR came from a man aged 18 to 35 who received the YFV17D yellow fever vaccine. Sequencing used PBMCs, obtained before the yellow fever booster vaccination. Here the CDR3 DNA reads TGTGCCAGCAGTTACCGCGGGGGGTCCTCTGGGGCCAACGTCCTGACTTTC. It encodes CASSYRGGSSGANVLTF.